The 17 T cell receptor beta chains below were found in one sample sequenced in a study of T cell responses to AZD1222 COVID-19 vaccine. TCRdb's table, derived via immunoSEQ multiplex PCR, lists solely in-frame clones and lacks some. This sample carries about 180,000 clones, almost 90% of them seen once, and the ten largest clones take approximately 10%. The sample in question was peripheral blood, obtained 28 days after the second AZD1222 dose. The receptor set was obtained from an adult who received the AZD1222 COVID-19 vaccine.

The gene calls are TRBV13 and TRBJ2-3, with a tentative D call TRBD1 (6 bases). Per the germline V gene, CDR1 is PRHDT and CDR2 is FYEKMQ (reference sequence). With 8 bases removed from V and 8 bases from J, the gap between germline ends came to 11 bases. This CDR3 has 11 amino acids. The CDR3 is CASGQSGTQYF. The CDR3, as DNA: TGTGCCAGCGGACAGTCTGGTACGCAGTATTTT.

The chain is built from TRBV19 and TRBJ1-3; D remains unclear. CDR3 size: 17 residues. V was cut by 7 bases and J by 0 bases, with 19 bases left in between. The germline CDR1 and CDR2 sequences are LNHDA and SQIVND (reference sequence). The CDR3 DNA is TGTGCCAGTATTCCTAGGCGCATCGGCCGCTCTGGAAACACCATATATTTT. Its protein is CASIPRRIGRSGNTIYF.

V and J are TRBV10-3 and TRBJ2-3, with 7 nucleotides matching TRBD1. Germline lookup yields CDR1 ENHRY and CDR2 SYGVKD. The CDR3 is 15 amino acids. V dropped 4 bases and J dropped 1; count of bases not matched to a gene: 5. CDR3 loop: CAISGTGSGTDTQYF. The CDR3 DNA follows: TGTGCCATCAGTGGGACAGGCTCGGGCACAGATACGCAGTATTTT.

The chain couples TRBV11-2 to TRBJ1-1; D remains unclear. Looked up from germline, CDR1 is SGHAT and CDR2 is FQNNGV. V gave up 0 bases and J gave up 6 bases, with 5 bases separating them. The CDR3 covers 12 residues. The CDR3 loop is CASSLERPEAFF. The CDR3 nucleotides read TGTGCCAGCAGCTTAGAAAGGCCTGAAGCTTTCTTT.

This clone was counted a single time. The sample carries other DNA sequences with the same CDR3. The chain combines TRBV6-5 with TRBJ1-3; D perhaps matches TRBD1 (5 bases). The CDR3 consists of 13 residues. The V end lost 7 bases, the J end lost 2 bases, and 9 bases lay between the germline ends. CDR1 MNHEY and CDR2 SVGAGI come from the germline V gene. The CDR3 spells CASTRGAGNTIYF. CDR3 sequence (DNA): TGTGCCAGCACCCGAGGGGCTGGAAACACCATATATTTT.

This clone was observed a handful of times. The V and J genes are TRBV28 and TRBJ1-2, with 7 nucleotides matching TRBD1. The CDR3 is made up of 14 amino acids. The germline CDR1 and CDR2 sequences are MDHEN and SYDVKM. V dropped 9 bases and J dropped 4; count of bases not matched to a gene: 11. The CDR3 DNA reads TGTGCCAGTCGACCGAGGGGGCCGGTCTATGGCTACACCTTC. Protein sequence: CASRPRGPVYGYTF.

This chain connects TRBV29-1 to TRBJ2-1; D is undetermined. Trimming took 8 bases from V and 4 from J, leaving 9 bases between them. The CDR3 loop spans 11 amino acids. Germline CDR1 is SQVTM and CDR2 is ANQGSEA. CDR3 sequence (DNA): TGCAGCCCTGGGTTGTACAATGAGCAGTTCTTC. It yields the protein CSPGLYNEQFF.

The V gene is TRBV2, the J gene TRBJ2-5, with TRBD1 matching over 8 bases. Trimming took 7 bases from V and 1 from J; bases not matched to a gene: 5. Per germline, CDR1 SNHLY and CDR2 FYNNEI. There are 14 residues in the CDR3. The CDR3 DNA reads as TGTGCCAGCATCGTAGGGACAGGCCAAGAGACCCAGTACTTC. It encodes CASIVGTGQETQYF.

The chain recombines TRBV6-2 or TRBV6-3 with TRBJ2-5, with 9 nucleotides matching TRBD1. The CDR3 spans 16 residues. The germline V gene encodes CDR1 MNHEY and CDR2 SVGEGT. V was pared by 0 bases and J by 2 bases, with 4 bases of the junction left unmatched. Here the CDR3 reads CASSYSGQGNQETQYF. The CDR3 coding sequence is TGTGCCAGCAGTTACTCGGGACAGGGCAATCAAGAGACCCAGTACTTC.

The chain is built from TRBV29-1 and TRBJ2-1; perhaps TRBD1 as D (6 bases). Trimming removed 1 base from V and 0 bases from J, with 10 bases in between. This CDR3 comprises 15 residues. Germline CDR1 SQVTM, CDR2 ANQGSEA. The CDR3 loop is CSVEVDSSSYNEQFF. The CDR3 DNA reads as TGCAGCGTTGAAGTGGACAGTAGCTCCTACAATGAGCAGTTCTTC.

The chain employs TRBV28 and TRBJ2-7; 12 bases agree with TRBD2. Looked up from germline, CDR1 is MDHEN and CDR2 is SYDVKM. J was trimmed by 4 bases and V by 8 bases; bases with no gene match: 3. The CDR3 is made up of 13 amino acids. CDR3 in amino acids: CASRTSGVYEQYF. CDR3 sequence (DNA): TGTGCCAGCCGGACTAGCGGGGTGTACGAGCAGTACTTC.

The chain couples TRBV2 to TRBJ1-2; tentative D call: TRBD1 (5 bases). In germline, CDR1 is SNHLY, CDR2 FYNNEI. The V end lost 6 bases, the J end lost 2 bases, and 13 bases lay between the germline ends. The CDR3 length is 14 residues. The CDR3 DNA reads as TGTGCCAGCAGCCGGGGGAGGGGCAACTATGGCTACACCTTC. Translating it yields CASSRGRGNYGYTF.

The CDR3 sequence: CASSPVRQSGEKLFF. In nucleotides, the CDR3 is TGTGCCAGCAGCCCAGTCCGACAGAGTGGTGAAAAACTGTTTTTT. This chain uses TRBV5-4 with TRBJ1-4, with D possibly matching TRBD1 (5 bases). CDR3 size: 15 residues. V was pared by 4 bases and J by 7 bases, with 17 bases between. The germline V gene has CDR1 SGHNT and CDR2 YYREEE (reference sequence).

The gene calls are TRBV7-3 and TRBJ1-2; 7 positions agree with TRBD1. Per the germline V gene, CDR1 is SGHTA and CDR2 is FQGTGA. CDR3 length: 13 residues. Germline trimming cut 3 bases from V and 4 bases from J; bases unmatched to any gene: 2. This CDR3 is CASSLQGGYGYTF. The CDR3 coding sequence is TGTGCCAGCAGCTTGCAGGGGGGCTATGGCTACACCTTC. Complete variable domain (other parts from reference TRBV7-3 and TRBJ1-2): GAGVSQTPSNKVTEKGKYVELRCDPISGHTALYWYRQSLGQGPEFLIYFQGTGAADDSGLPNDRFFAVRPEGSVSTLKIQRTERGDSAVYLCASSLQGGYGYTFGSGTRLTVV.

The chain combines TRBV7-2 with TRBJ1-1, with 7 nucleotides matching TRBD1. Trimming removed 6 bases from V and 9 bases from J; junction bases left unmatched: 13. Germline V lookup: CDR1 SGHTA, CDR2 FQGNSA. The CDR3 sequence is 14 residues long. In nucleotides, the CDR3 is TGTGCCAGCAGAAGACCAGTGGAGGGGGCGAAAGCTTTCTTT. Translation: CASRRPVEGAKAFF.

The chain has TRBV6-5 and TRBJ2-3, with D maybe TRBD1 (7 bases). This CDR3 spans 14 amino acids. Germline values: CDR1 MNHEY, CDR2 SVGAGI. V lost 2 bases and J 5 bases, leaving 11 bases between the germline ends. CDR3 region: CASSYSQGGDTQYF. CDR3 nucleotides: TGTGCCAGCAGTTACAGTCAGGGGGGAGATACGCAGTATTTT.

Points on this clone: The same CDR3 also results from other DNA sequences found in this sample. V gene TRBV9 combines with J gene TRBJ1-5, with a possible D match to TRBD1 (6 bases). This CDR3 spans 14 amino acids. Germline lookup yields CDR1 SGDLS and CDR2 YYNGEE. V dropped 2 bases and J dropped 2 bases, with 8 bases sitting between them. The CDR3 coding sequence is TGTGCCAGCAGCGTTGAGGGGGGCAATCAGCCCCAGCATTTT. It specifies CASSVEGGNQPQHF.